This is a list of T cell receptor beta chains from one sample in a study of response to subunit inactivated influenza vaccine. TCRdb independently ran MiXCR on the RT-PCR reads; one entry per CDR3 protein. The repertoire includes around 320,000 distinct CDR3 sequences, 20% to 25% of them detected once, and 10% sits in the top ten. Here the sequenced sample was PBMCs from blood, taken about 19 months after vaccination. The receptors stem from a man between 45 and 75 years old who received an inactivated influenza vaccine. The CDR3 runs from the conserved cysteine through the conserved F or W. The order of the fields is CDR3 protein, CDR3 DNA, J gene, CDR3 length, V gene, clone size, D gene. A D gene is named only where the DNA matches it firmly. The size of a clone is reported for some rows only, either as once, few or many, or as a class for expanded clones.

CSVDGVPGLAGEELEQFF,TGCAGCGTTGATGGTGTCCCGGGACTAGCGGGAGAGGAGTTAGAGCAGTTCTTC,TRBJ2-1,18,TRBV29-1,few,TRBD2
CASSSGWGNTIYF,TGTGCCAGCAGTTCGGGGTGGGGGAACACCATATATTTT,TRBJ1-3,13,TRBV6-5,.,.
CAIRGGRFSYEQYF,TGTGCCATCAGAGGGGGGCGGTTCTCCTACGAGCAGTACTTC,TRBJ2-7,14,TRBV10-3,few,.
CASSSGISTGPVAQYF,TGCGCCAGCAGCTCGGGAATTTCGACAGGGCCGGTGGCCCAGTACTTC,TRBJ2-5,16,TRBV5-1,once,TRBD1
CASSSSGMETQYF,TGTGCCAGCAGCTCTAGCGGGATGGAGACCCAGTACTTC,TRBJ2-5,13,TRBV7-3,.,TRBD2
CASSEFFQGRSEQYF,TGTGCCAGCAGTGAATTTTTCCAGGGACGAAGCGAGCAGTACTTC,TRBJ2-7,15,TRBV6-1,.,.
CASRPLGGPDTQYF,TGTGCCAGCAGACCCTTAGGGGGGCCAGATACGCAGTATTTT,TRBJ2-3,14,TRBV12-3/TRBV12-4,few,.
CASKDGLGTDTQYF,TGTGCCAGCAAGGACGGCCTGGGGACAGATACGCAGTATTTT,TRBJ2-3,14,TRBV5-6,.,.
CSARVGSQNTEAIF,TGCAGTGCTAGAGTAGGCAGCCAGAACACTGAAGCTATCTTT,TRBJ1-1,14,TRBV20-1,few,.
CASSLVTLRGVPVEVTEAFF,TGCGCCAGCAGCTTGGTTACGCTTCGGGGTGTGCCGGTTGAGGTTACTGAAGCTTTCTTT,TRBJ1-1,20,TRBV5-1,.,.
CASSQRAPYEQYF,TGTGCCAGCAGCCAAAGAGCGCCCTACGAGCAGTACTTC,TRBJ2-7,13,TRBV14,.,.
CSAPGLGTQYF,TGCAGTGCTCCCGGTCTCGGTACGCAGTATTTT,TRBJ2-3,11,TRBV20-1,.,.
CASSWGQDTQYF,TGCGCCAGCAGCTGGGGACAGGATACGCAGTATTTT,TRBJ2-3,12,TRBV5-1,.,TRBD1
CSAQRDSYNEQFF,TGCAGTGCTCAGCGGGACTCGTACAATGAGCAGTTCTTC,TRBJ2-1,13,TRBV20-1,few,TRBD2
CASSFFSLTGRAYVYGYTF,TGTGCCAGCAGCTTTTTTAGTCTTACGGGCAGGGCTTACGTCTATGGCTACACCTTC,TRBJ1-2,19,TRBV11-2,many,.
CASSPGYRQPQHF,TGTGCCAGCAGTCCAGGGTATCGTCAGCCCCAGCATTTT,TRBJ1-5,13,TRBV2,.,.
CASSLAGLDGYTF,TGTGCCAGCAGCTTAGCGGGACTCGATGGCTACACCTTC,TRBJ1-2,13,TRBV7-2,.,.
CASTARLGLGSGYEQYF,TGTGCCTCTACTGCACGTCTGGGGTTGGGCTCTGGCTACGAGCAGTACTTC,TRBJ2-7,17,TRBV28,few,.
CASSQELAAGELFF,TGCGCCAGCAGCCAAGAGCTAGCGGCCGGGGAGCTGTTTTTT,TRBJ2-2,14,TRBV4-3,few,TRBD2
CASSPTGGFQETQYF,TGTGCCAGCAGCCCAACCGGGGGGTTTCAAGAGACCCAGTACTTC,TRBJ2-5,15,TRBV4-2,.,TRBD2
CSARDPLDRSGDEQYF,TGCAGTGCTAGAGATCCCCTGGACAGGAGCGGGGACGAGCAGTACTTC,TRBJ2-7,16,TRBV20-1,.,.
CASSFSWAGGYTF,TGTGCCAGCAGTTTTTCGTGGGCGGGGGGCTACACCTTC,TRBJ1-2,13,TRBV28,.,.
CASSLAGGRVTGELFF,TGTGCCAGCAGCTTAGCCGGCGGGAGGGTCACCGGGGAGCTGTTTTTT,TRBJ2-2,16,TRBV7-2,once,TRBD2
CASSPPGDTEAFF,TGTGCCAGCAGTCCGCCAGGGGACACTGAAGCTTTCTTT,TRBJ1-1,13,TRBV6-1,.,.
CASSLRLAGEQYF,TGTGCCAGCAGCTTGAGACTAGCAGGCGAGCAGTACTTC,TRBJ2-7,13,TRBV7-2,.,TRBD2
CASEYRAHKANEKLFF,TGTGCCAGCGAGTACCGGGCCCACAAAGCTAATGAAAAACTGTTTTTT,TRBJ1-4,16,TRBV12-1,.,.
CASRNPGVSEETQYF,TGTGCCAGTAGGAACCCAGGGGTTTCGGAAGAGACCCAGTACTTC,TRBJ2-5,15,TRBV19,.,.
CSARDQGGYQPQHF,TGCAGTGCTAGAGATCAAGGCGGCTATCAGCCCCAGCATTTT,TRBJ1-5,14,TRBV20-1,many,.
CASSPRDRGSGNTIYF,TGTGCCAGCAGTCCTCGGGACAGGGGCTCTGGAAACACCATATATTTT,TRBJ1-3,16,TRBV12-3/TRBV12-4,.,TRBD1
CASNIRGELFF,TGTGCCAGCAACATCAGAGGGGAGCTGTTTTTT,TRBJ2-2,11,TRBV6-2/TRBV6-3,.,.
CASSPSAYEQYF,TGTGCCAGCTCACCCTCAGCTTACGAGCAGTACTTC,TRBJ2-7,12,TRBV18,.,.
CASSPPRLAGVWNEQFF,TGTGCCAGCAGCCCCCCCCGGCTAGCGGGAGTGTGGAATGAGCAGTTCTTC,TRBJ2-1,17,TRBV13,.,TRBD2
CASSPGTGAGNTIYF,TGTGCCAGCTCACCCGGGACTGGGGCAGGAAACACCATATATTTT,TRBJ1-3,15,TRBV18,many,.
CASSLFGGTDTQYF,TGTGCCAGCAGTTTGTTCGGGGGCACAGATACGCAGTATTTT,TRBJ2-3,14,TRBV12-3/TRBV12-4,.,.
CASSRDLLIGELFF,TGTGCCAGCAGTCGGGACCTCCTTATCGGGGAGCTGTTTTTT,TRBJ2-2,14,TRBV6-1,.,.
CASSPSGQGAETQYF,TGTGCCAGCAGTCCCTCGGGACAGGGGGCAGAGACCCAGTACTTC,TRBJ2-5,15,TRBV12-3/TRBV12-4,few,TRBD1
CASRYRGEEGETQYF,TGTGCCAGCAGATACAGAGGGGAGGAAGGGGAGACCCAGTACTTC,TRBJ2-5,15,TRBV7-2,.,.
CASSLGTSGRWSYNEQFF,TGTGCCAGCAGTTTAGGGACTAGCGGGAGATGGTCCTACAATGAGCAGTTCTTC,TRBJ2-1,18,TRBV6-2/TRBV6-3,few,TRBD2
CSARPPVPNTEAFF,TGCAGTGCTAGACCCCCGGTCCCGAACACTGAAGCTTTCTTT,TRBJ1-1,14,TRBV20-1,.,.
CSATGGTGDSYEQYF,TGCAGTGCTACGGGCGGGACAGGGGACTCCTACGAGCAGTACTTC,TRBJ2-7,15,TRBV20-1,.,TRBD1
CASGDLGSSSYEQYF,TGTGCCAGCGGGGACCTCGGGTCTAGCTCCTACGAGCAGTACTTC,TRBJ2-7,15,TRBV28,few,.
CSALPGRLNTEAFF,TGCAGTGCTCTTCCGGGCCGGTTGAACACTGAAGCTTTCTTT,TRBJ1-1,14,TRBV20-1,.,.
CASSHIGAGSYGYTF,TGTGCCAGCAGCCACATCGGAGCAGGGAGCTATGGCTACACCTTC,TRBJ1-2,15,TRBV3-1,.,.
CATSSPRLAGDSSYNEQFF,TGTGCCACCAGTTCGCCGCGGCTAGCGGGAGATAGCTCCTACAATGAGCAGTTCTTC,TRBJ2-1,19,TRBV24-1,.,TRBD2
CSARGLGLAGGTEQFF,TGCAGTGCTAGAGGTTTGGGACTAGCGGGAGGGACTGAGCAGTTCTTC,TRBJ2-1,16,TRBV20-1,.,TRBD2
CASSYSGTKVETQYF,TGTGCCAGCAGTTACTCAGGAACCAAAGTGGAGACCCAGTACTTC,TRBJ2-5,15,TRBV6-2/TRBV6-3,.,.
CASRQNVGTSNTEAFF,TGTGCCAGCAGACAGAACGTGGGGACCTCGAACACTGAAGCTTTCTTT,TRBJ1-1,16,TRBV7-9,.,.